This TCR beta chain was sequenced in a study of blood T cells in healthy people across ages. Study-wide results and caveats: Diversity was estimated from one million T cells, and these estimates were considered underestimates. Naive CD4+ cell counts and diversity both ran higher in long-lived than in aged donors.

There are a few counts of this clonotype. The antigen is undetermined. Germline assignment: CDR1 LGHDT and CDR2 YNNKEL (reference sequence). V gave up 4 bases and J gave up 7 bases, with 22 bases separating them. The CDR3 sequence is 16 residues long. Combining a sample-barcoded 5' primer with a J-beta primer mix, a second PCR ran for about 7 to 11 cycles. Every cDNA was tagged by a template-switch adaptor with 12 random nucleotides. Every sample produced at least 2.5 million CDR3-containing paired-end reads. TCRdb ran MiXCR on the 5' RACE reads and lists one entry per CDR3 protein. The sample has about 1.5 million distinct CDR3 sequences; 42% are singletons.

The clonotype was recovered from a woman under 30 in good health. V usage is TRBV3-1 and J usage is TRBJ1-2; TRBD1 might be the D (5 bases). Sequences were obtained from blood. The CDR3 sequence: CASSPRGGAYSGGYTF. DNA of the CDR3: TGTGCCAGCAGCCCAAGGGGAGGGGCTTATAGCGGTGGCTACACCTTC.